This T cell receptor (beta chain) was sequenced for a study of T-cell memory formation after mild COVID-19 (dated by TCRdb to the early 2020s). Regarding the study in general: TCR sequence clusters from the two donors were found to be largely donor specific. The cohort comprised two young, previously healthy adult volunteers, one female and one male. In a couple of donors, T-cell clones that expanded and contracted after mild COVID-19 were tracked by sequencing TCRalpha and TCRbeta repertoires over time.

The full study reports these points: Contracting CD4+ clones turned up mainly in the CM and EM memory subsets, whereas EMRA was where CD8+ clones were enriched. Some responding clones were detected in pre-infection memory, suggesting pre-existing cross-reactive memory T cells joined the SARS-CoV-2 response. Clones that contracted from day 15 to 85 showed balanced CD4/CD8 phenotypes, whereas a second wave of clones that expanded from day 15 to 37 leaned towards CD4+. Only a couple of mild cases were covered by the study, and larger cohorts that include severe cases with pre-infection samples were considered necessary. SARS-CoV-2 specificity of the second-wave clones peaking on day 37 was not confirmed.

Details on this clonotype: The antigen it binds to is not known. No per-base quality is available; no much larger clone lies one base away.

Sequencing relied on an Illumina NovaSeq 6000. TCRalpha and TCRbeta cDNA libraries were constructed by 5'RACE with constant-segment primers, with sample barcodes and unique molecular identifiers being introduced. RNA was extracted from every sample with Trizol reagent. Library amplification was performed in two PCR steps, and a second sample barcode and Illumina TruSeq adapters were introduced in the second step. Sequencing of the libraries was done on an Illumina NovaSeq, producing 2 x 150 bp paired-end reads. The original methods were these. Demultiplexing of reads and collapsing into UMI-guided consensus sequences were performed with migec v1.2.7. With mixcr v2.1.11, UMI consensuses were aligned to TRA and TRB V and J templates and assembled into clonotypes. A clonotype was counted as expanded or contracted only when both edgeR and NoisET called the clonotype significant, with the noise models trained on biological replicates. For edgeR calls, the thresholds were a false discovery rate-adjusted p below 0.01 and a log2 fold-change of 1. PCA with hierarchical clustering of max-normalized trajectories of the 1000 most abundant clonotypes was used as exploratory dynamics analysis. Separately sequenced CD4+ and CD8+ repertoires were used to assign the CD4 or CD8 phenotype of responding clones. The public reads were run again by TCRdb, first through fastp at Q25 and then through MiXCR, and only productive beta chains were kept. CDR3 protein sequences are deduplicated, and each keeps its most common genes and DNA. For this entry, the V and J calls and clone size follow TCRdb and not the study's own pipeline. Within this sample are about 250,000 distinct CDR3 sequences, with roughly 18% of them counted one time only. The leading ten clones occupy roughly 24% of the sample.

CDR3 length: 14 amino acids, cysteine to phenylalanine. Only the CDR3 portion is preserved as DNA: 42 bases, with reading frame beginning at the first base. Trimming costs V 1 base and J 3 bases, and their ends lie 7 bases apart. CDR1 and CDR2, looked up from the germline V gene, are SGHRS and YFSETQ. Ficoll-Paque density gradient centrifugation was the method used to isolate PBMCs. This TCR was recovered from a man aged 18 to 30 who had mild COVID-19 (a few samples of this study predate the infection). The sample titles of this study are shuffled in the database, so cell type and time point are left out; the donor was told from shared clones. Sequenced material: PBMCs or a T cell subset sorted from them (not recorded which). The rearrangement joined TRBV5-1 to TRBJ2-2; too little of a D gene remains to name it. The CDR3 protein is CASSLSTHTGELFF. The bases are TGCGCCAGCAGCTTGTCTACGCACACCGGGGAGCTGTTTTTT.